Reported below is one TCR beta chain. Its target is not known. CD4+ T cells were isolated untouched, about 98% pure. This CDR3 is built from 15 residues. Germline V gene sequence: CDR1 SGHTA, CDR2 FQGNSA. The V end lost 5 bases, the J end lost 4 bases, and 17 bases lay between the germline ends. This record comes from a study of T cell repertoires and HLA-DP antigens. Study-wide background: Average DNA input: 218.4 ng for CD137+CD4+ sorts, approximately 1,100 ng pre-culture. Study-level points and caveats: Sorted CD137+ clonality was roughly 0.39 for both alloantigens, versus 0.035 to 0.045 pre-culture.

The PCR primers covered 54 TRBV and 13 TRBJ segments. Sequenced by immunoSEQ multiplex PCR; TCRdb stores in-frame clones only, minus some. The sample contains roughly 110,000 clones, over 90% of which appear only once. This chain connects TRBV7-2 to TRBJ2-5; TRBD1 is a possible D gene (6 bases). This TCR was recovered from a woman under 30 in good health and CMV-seronegative. Sequencing was done on a sample of CD4+ T cells from PBMCs. The CDR3, as DNA: TGTGCCAGCAGCGCTATGGCCTTAGGGGGAGAGACCCAGTACTTC. Residues: CASSAMALGGETQYF.